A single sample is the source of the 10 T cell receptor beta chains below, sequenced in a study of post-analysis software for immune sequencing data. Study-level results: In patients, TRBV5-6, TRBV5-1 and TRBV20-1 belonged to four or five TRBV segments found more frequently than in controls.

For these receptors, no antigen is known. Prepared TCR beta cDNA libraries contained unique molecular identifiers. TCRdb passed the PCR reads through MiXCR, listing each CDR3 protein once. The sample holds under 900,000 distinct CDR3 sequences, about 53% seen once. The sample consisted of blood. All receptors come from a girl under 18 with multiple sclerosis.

The CDR3 protein is CSAIPSPSYGYTF. The CDR3 nucleotides are TGCAGTGCTATCCCTTCCCCCAGCTATGGCTACACCTTC. The chain has TRBV20-1 and TRBJ1-2; D gene ambiguous. Trimming pared 4 bases from V and 4 bases from J, leaving 13 bases between. Germline V gives CDR1 DFQATT, CDR2 SNEGSKA (reference sequence). This CDR3 comprises 13 residues.

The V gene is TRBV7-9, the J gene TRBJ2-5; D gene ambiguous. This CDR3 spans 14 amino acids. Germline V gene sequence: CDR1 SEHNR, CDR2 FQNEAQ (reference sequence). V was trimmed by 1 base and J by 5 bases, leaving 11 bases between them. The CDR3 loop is CASSLVVFGETQYF. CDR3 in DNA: TGTGCCAGCAGCTTAGTAGTCTTCGGGGAGACCCAGTACTTC.

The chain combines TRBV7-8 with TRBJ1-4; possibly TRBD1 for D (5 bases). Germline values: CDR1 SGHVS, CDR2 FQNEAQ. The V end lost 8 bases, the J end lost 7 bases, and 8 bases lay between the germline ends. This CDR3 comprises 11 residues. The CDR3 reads CASGRGEKLFF. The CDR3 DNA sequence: TGTGCCAGCGGGAGGGGTGAAAAACTGTTTTTT. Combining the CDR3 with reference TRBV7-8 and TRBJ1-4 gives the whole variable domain GAGVSQSPRYKVAKRGQDVALRCDPISGHVSLFWYQQALGQGPEFLTYFQNEAQLDKSGLPSDRFFAERPEGSVSTLKIQRTQQEDSAVYLCASGRGEKLFFGSGTQLSVL.

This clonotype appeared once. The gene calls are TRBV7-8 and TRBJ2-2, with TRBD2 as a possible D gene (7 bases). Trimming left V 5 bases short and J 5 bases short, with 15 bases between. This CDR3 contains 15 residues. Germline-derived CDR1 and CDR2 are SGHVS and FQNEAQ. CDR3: CASSPPGGQTGELFF. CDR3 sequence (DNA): TGTGCCAGCAGCCCCCCCGGGGGGCAGACCGGGGAGCTGTTTTTT.

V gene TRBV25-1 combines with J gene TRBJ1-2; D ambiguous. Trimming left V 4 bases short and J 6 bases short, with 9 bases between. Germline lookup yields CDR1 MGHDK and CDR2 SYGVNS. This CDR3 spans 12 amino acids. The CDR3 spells CASSAGRDGYTF. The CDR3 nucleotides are TGTGCCAGCAGTGCGGGGAGGGATGGCTACACCTTC.

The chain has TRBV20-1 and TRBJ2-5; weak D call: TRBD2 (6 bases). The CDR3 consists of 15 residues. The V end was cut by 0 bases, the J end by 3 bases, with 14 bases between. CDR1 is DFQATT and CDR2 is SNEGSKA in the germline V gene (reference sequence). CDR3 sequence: CSARDLVLAEETQYF. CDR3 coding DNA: TGCAGTGCTAGAGATCTTGTCTTAGCGGAAGAGACCCAGTACTTC.

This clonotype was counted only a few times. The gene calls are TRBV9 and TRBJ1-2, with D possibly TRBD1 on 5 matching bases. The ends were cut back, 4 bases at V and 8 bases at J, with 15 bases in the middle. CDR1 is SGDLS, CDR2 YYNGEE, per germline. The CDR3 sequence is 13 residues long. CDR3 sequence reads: CASSPRDGGGYTF. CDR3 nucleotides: TGTGCCAGCAGCCCCCGGGACGGTGGAGGCTACACCTTC. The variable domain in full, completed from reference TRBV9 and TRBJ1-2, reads DSGVTQTPKHLITATGQRVTLRCSPRSGDLSVYWYQQSLDQGLQFLIQYYNGEERAKGNILERFSAQQFPDLHSELNLSSLELGDSALYFCASSPRDGGGYTFGSGTRLTVV.

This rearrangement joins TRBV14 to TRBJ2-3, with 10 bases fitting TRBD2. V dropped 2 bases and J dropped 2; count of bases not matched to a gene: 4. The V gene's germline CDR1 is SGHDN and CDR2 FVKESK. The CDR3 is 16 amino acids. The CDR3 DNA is TGTGCCAGCAGCCAACTAGCGGGAGCATACACAGATACGCAGTATTTT. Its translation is CASSQLAGAYTDTQYF.

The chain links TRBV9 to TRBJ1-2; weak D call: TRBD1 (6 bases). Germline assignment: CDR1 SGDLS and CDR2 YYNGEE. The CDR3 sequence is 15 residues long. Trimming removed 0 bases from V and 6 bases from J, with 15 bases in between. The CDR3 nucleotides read TGTGCCAGCAGCGTAGACGGGGGGCGTTTGAATGGCTACACCTTC. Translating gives CASSVDGGRLNGYTF.

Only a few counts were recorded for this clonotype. This chain's CDR3 is CASSLESNRASGYTF. The CDR3 nucleotides read TGCGCCAGCAGCTTGGAGTCGAACAGAGCAAGTGGCTACACCTTC. The chain couples TRBV5-1 to TRBJ1-2; D unresolved. The CDR3 length is 15 residues. Germline V CDR1 and CDR2: SGHRS, YFSETQ. V was shortened by 0 bases and J by 7 bases, with 16 bases between the two germline ends.